The rows below give T cell receptor beta chains drawn from one sample of a study of blood T cell repertoires in COVID-19. Produced via immunoSEQ multiplex PCR; TCRdb's table is partial and in-frame only. The table has 350,000 or so clones, about nine tenths seen once. Sequenced material: peripheral blood. The receptors stem from a woman aged 60-75 years with COVID-19, enrolled during active disease. CDR3s include the opening cysteine and the closing phenylalanine or tryptophan. Each record gives: clone size, D gene, J gene, V gene, CDR3 protein, CDR3 DNA. D genes are given only for firm matches. Some rows mark clone size as missing; the rest say once, few, many or name a class of expanded clone.

.,.,TRBJ1-4,TRBV7-2,CASSIQLATNEKLFF,TGTGCCAGCAGCATTCAACTCGCAACTAATGAAAAACTGTTTTTT
.,.,TRBJ1-4,TRBV28,CASSLGGEKLFF,TGTGCCAGCAGTTTAGGGGGGGAAAAACTGTTTTTT
.,TRBD2,TRBJ2-5,TRBV9,CASSILAGASQETQYF,TGTGCCAGCAGCATATTAGCGGGGGCCTCACAAGAGACCCAGTACTTC
.,TRBD1,TRBJ1-2,TRBV5-4,CASSWRQGVRGYGYTF,TGTGCCAGCAGCTGGAGACAGGGGGTGAGGGGCTATGGCTACACCTTC
.,.,TRBJ1-2,TRBV6-2/TRBV6-3,CASSFSNYGYTF,TGTGCCAGCAGTTTCTCTAACTATGGCTACACCTTC
.,.,TRBJ2-7,TRBV3-1/TRBV3-2,CASSQDLVRRQYF,TGTGCCAGCAGCCAAGATCTAGTGAGACGGCAGTACTTC
.,.,TRBJ1-2,TRBV27,CASRQPNVNGYTF,TGTGCCAGTCGACAGCCAAATGTTAATGGCTACACCTTC
once,TRBD2,TRBJ2-2,TRBV9,CASSVPGTSNTAGELFF,TGTGCCAGCAGCGTCCCAGGGACTAGCAATACGGCCGGGGAGCTGTTTTTT
.,TRBD1,TRBJ1-2,TRBV27,CASSYLTGGLHGYTF,TGTGCCAGCAGTTACCTGACAGGGGGCTTACATGGCTACACCTTC
.,TRBD2,TRBJ2-5,TRBV3-1/TRBV3-2,CASTTSGGGETQYF,TGTGCCAGCACGACTAGCGGGGGAGGAGAGACCCAGTACTTC
.,.,TRBJ1-4,TRBV28,CASTPSGGYNEKLFF,TGTGCCAGCACCCCTTCAGGAGGGTATAATGAAAAACTGTTTTTT
.,TRBD1,TRBJ1-5,TRBV19,CASSLRQGADVYSNQPQHF,TGTGCCAGTAGTCTGAGACAGGGGGCCGACGTCTATAGCAATCAGCCCCAGCATTTT
.,TRBD1,TRBJ1-1,TRBV6-4,CASSDSGQDEAFF,TGTGCCAGCAGCGATTCCGGACAGGATGAAGCTTTCTTT
.,.,TRBJ1-3,TRBV5-1,CASSSEGLGSGNTIYF,TGCGCCAGCAGCTCGGAGGGTTTGGGCTCTGGAAACACCATATATTTT
.,TRBD1,TRBJ1-2,TRBV28,CASRPPGDRGSYTF,TGTGCCAGCAGGCCTCCCGGGGACAGGGGTAGCTACACCTTC
few,.,TRBJ1-4,TRBV7-3,CASSHNEKLFF,TGTGCCAGCAGCCATAATGAAAAACTGTTTTTT
.,.,TRBJ1-5,TRBV24-1,CATSAGGLQPQHF,TGTGCCACCAGTGCGGGGGGTTTGCAGCCCCAGCATTTT
.,TRBD2,TRBJ2-7,TRBV6-5,CASSARGGRTGEQYF,TGTGCCAGCTCCGCCCGGGGGGGAAGGACGGGCGAGCAGTACTTC
once,.,TRBJ1-2,TRBV24-1,CATPLWGGTNYGYTF,TGTGCCACCCCCCTCTGGGGGGGAACTAACTATGGCTACACCTTC
.,TRBD1,TRBJ1-1,TRBV12-3/TRBV12-4,CASTGTGTTEAFF,TGTGCCAGCACCGGGACAGGGACCACTGAAGCTTTCTTT
.,.,TRBJ2-2,TRBV7-9,CASSQTNTGELFF,TGTGCCAGCAGCCAAACGAACACCGGGGAGCTGTTTTTT
.,.,TRBJ1-1,TRBV19,CASSTKKTVMNTEAFF,TGTGCCAGTAGTACAAAAAAGACAGTTATGAACACTGAAGCTTTCTTT
.,.,TRBJ1-1,TRBV5-1,CASSARRELGGRGTEAFF,TGCGCCAGCAGCGCGAGACGCGAATTAGGGGGGAGGGGCACTGAAGCTTTCTTT